This TCR beta chain was sequenced during a study of identical twins. Germline V gives CDR1 MNHEY, CDR2 SVGAGI. The CDR3 loop spans 16 amino acids. Trimming took off 5 bases at V and 3 bases at J, with 16 bases between the two ends. TCRdb fed the 5' RACE reads into MiXCR, producing one record per CDR3 protein. This sample has 700,000 to 950,000 distinct CDR3 sequences, with around 12% found just once. Concerning this clonotype: What it binds is not known.

General study results and limits: Diverse VJ usage suggested most zero-insertion clonotypes were not invariant T cells. Alpha sequences out of frame and shared by twins had excess low generation probability. Beta out-of-frame sequences showed weaker excess sharing between twins. Memory repertoires lacked the insertion deficit that abundant cord blood beta clonotypes showed.

Separately, the same data were catalogued under a study of yellow fever vaccine responses in identical twins.

Sequencing used PBMCs. V usage is TRBV6-5 and J usage is TRBJ2-2; TRBD2 is a possible D gene (5 bases). The clonotype was recovered from a young woman in good health. CDR3 sequence (DNA): TGTGCCAGCAGTAACCGAGGTCGGGGATACACCGGGGAGCTGTTTTTT. Its protein product is CASSNRGRGYTGELFF.